This T cell receptor beta chain was recorded in a study of shared clonotypes between healthy human individuals. Sequencing was performed with immunoSEQ multiplex PCR; in TCRdb, only in-frame clones are kept and a portion is missing. The sample lists about 2.1 million clones; just under 95% were seen once. Trimming shortened V by 6 bases and J by 1 base, and 20 bases separated the two germline ends. The CDR3 is made up of 17 amino acids. Germline CDR1 reads LGHNT; CDR2 reads FRNRAP. Only CD45RO-negative cells positively selected for CCR7 counted as naive CD8 cells, so terminally differentiated effector memory CD45RA+ cells were excluded.

Sequencing was performed on naive CD8+ T cells from PBMCs. This clonotype was sampled from a man aged 18 to 29 in good health. Some clones in this sample may be carry-over from other donors' samples. The V and J genes are TRBV12-5 and TRBJ2-3; TRBD1 or TRBD2 may be the D gene (7 bases each). The CDR3 reads CASGFVRGGYGTDTQYF. The CDR3 coding sequence is TGTGCTAGTGGCTTCGTCAGGGGGGGTTACGGCACAGATACGCAGTATTTT.